The rows below give T cell receptor beta chains drawn from one sample of a study of blood T cell repertoires in COVID-19. The table came from immunoSEQ multiplex PCR; TCRdb's copy has only in-frame clones and leaves some out. The data show 280,000 or so clones, about 85% seen once. Material: PBMCs or T cells enriched from blood (not recorded which). The source is a woman aged 50 to 60 who had recovered from COVID-19. CDR3s include the opening cysteine and the closing phenylalanine or tryptophan. Fields, in order: J gene, clone size, V gene, D gene, CDR3 DNA, CDR3 protein. D genes are given only for firm matches. For some rows the clone size is stated as once, few or many, or as a class when expanded; others skip it.

TRBJ2-5,NA,TRBV14,NA,TGTGCCAGCAGCCCCGGACCCGGAGGGACCCAGTACTTC,CASSPGPGGTQYF
TRBJ2-7,once,TRBV11-1,NA,TGTGCCAGCAGCTTCGCCGATCCTAATTACGAGCAGTACTTC,CASSFADPNYEQYF
TRBJ1-5,few,TRBV28,TRBD1,TGTGCCAGCACAGGGGGGACGCCTTATAGCAATCAGCCCCAGCATTTT,CASTGGTPYSNQPQHF
TRBJ1-2,NA,TRBV4-2,NA,TGTGCCAGCAGCCAAGATTTGCGGGGGTGGGACTATGGCTACACCTTC,CASSQDLRGWDYGYTF
TRBJ1-3,NA,TRBV4-1,NA,TGCGCCAGCAGTCGAATCCAGGGGACAGGAAACACCATATATTTT,CASSRIQGTGNTIYF
TRBJ2-7,NA,TRBV2,TRBD2,TGTGCCAGCAGTCTTGCGGGAGTCTCCGAGCAGTACTTC,CASSLAGVSEQYF
TRBJ1-1,NA,TRBV25-1,TRBD1,TGTGCCAGCAGTGGCTTCGGACAGGGTGGGTCTTTCTTT,CASSGFGQGGSFF
TRBJ2-7,NA,TRBV19,NA,TGTGCCAGTAGTACAGGGTTAGTCTACGAGCAGTACTTC,CASSTGLVYEQYF
TRBJ2-7,NA,TRBV11-2,TRBD1,TGTGCCAGCAGCCCAGGACAGGCCTCCTACGAGCAGTACTTC,CASSPGQASYEQYF
TRBJ2-2,NA,TRBV12-3/TRBV12-4,NA,TGTGCCAGCAGTTCCGTTTACGGCGGGGAGCTGTTTTTT,CASSSVYGGELFF
TRBJ2-3,NA,TRBV7-9,TRBD2,TGTGCCAGCAGGGTCCGCGCGGGAGCCGTAGATACGCAGTATTTT,CASRVRAGAVDTQYF
TRBJ1-2,NA,TRBV10-3,TRBD1,TGTGCCATCATGGGACAGGGACCTAACTATGGCTACACCTTC,CAIMGQGPNYGYTF
TRBJ2-1,NA,TRBV5-6,TRBD2,TGTGCCAGCAGCTCTGAAGCGGGAGGGTTCGACAATGAGCAGTTCTTC,CASSSEAGGFDNEQFF
TRBJ2-1,NA,TRBV5-1,TRBD2,TGCGCCAGCAGCCCGGGGGGGCCGGAGAGACAGTTCTTC,CASSPGGPERQFF
TRBJ1-6,NA,TRBV5-1,NA,TGCGCCAGCAAAATCGGAGGAGGGCAGCAAAATTCACCCCTCCACTTT,CASKIGGGQQNSPLHF
TRBJ2-3,many,TRBV29-1,TRBD2,TGCAGCGTTGCATTAGCTAGCGGGGGAACTTCGGGTACGCAGTATTTT,CSVALASGGTSGTQYF
TRBJ1-5,NA,TRBV7-8,NA,TGTGCCAGCAGCTTAGTGGAGGGGCAGCCCCAGCATTTT,CASSLVEGQPQHF
TRBJ1-2,once,TRBV10-3,NA,TGTGCCATCAGTGCGACAGCTAACTATGGCTACACCTTC,CAISATANYGYTF
TRBJ1-6,NA,TRBV18,NA,TGTGCCAGCTCACCAGACAGGACATCACCCCTCCACTTT,CASSPDRTSPLHF
TRBJ1-5,NA,TRBV5-6,NA,TGTGCCAGCAGCTTGCGGGGAGCCTATAGCAATCAGCCCCAGCATTTT,CASSLRGAYSNQPQHF
TRBJ1-1,NA,TRBV19,NA,TGTGCCAGTAGCCAAGACAGGAACACTGAAGCTTTCTTT,CASSQDRNTEAFF
TRBJ1-2,NA,TRBV29-1,TRBD1,TGCAGCGTCCGGGACAGGGTGAACGGCTACACCTTC,CSVRDRVNGYTF
TRBJ1-2,NA,TRBV15,NA,TGTGCCACCAGCAGAGATAAGGCAGGGTTCGATGGCTACACCTTC,CATSRDKAGFDGYTF
TRBJ2-3,NA,TRBV5-1,TRBD2,TGCGCCAGCAGCCGGACTAGCGGTAGCACAGATACGCAGTATTTT,CASSRTSGSTDTQYF
TRBJ1-4,NA,TRBV4-1,TRBD1,TGCGCCAGCAGCTCGCAGACAGGGGGCGTCGGCGAAAAACTGTTTTTT,CASSSQTGGVGEKLFF
TRBJ2-7,NA,TRBV19,NA,TGTGCCAGTAGTAAGAACAGGGCCTACGAGCAGTACTTC,CASSKNRAYEQYF
TRBJ2-7,NA,TRBV7-2,NA,TGTGCCAGCAGCCACGCAAAAGGGGGAGGGACCTACGAGCAGTACTTC,CASSHAKGGGTYEQYF
TRBJ1-1,NA,TRBV19,NA,TGTGCCAGTAGTATAGGCACCCCGGACACTGAAGCTTTCTTT,CASSIGTPDTEAFF
TRBJ2-7,NA,TRBV7-9,NA,TGTGCCAGCAGCGTTTTGGGGGGAGGCGAGCAGTACTTC,CASSVLGGGEQYF
TRBJ1-1,NA,TRBV4-1,NA,TGCGCCAGCAGAGCTCCGGGCCGGGGGAGAAGGGACACTGAAGCTTTCTTT,CASRAPGRGRRDTEAFF
TRBJ2-7,NA,TRBV4-1,NA,TGCGCCAGCAGCCAAGATCGGGGTTACGAGCAGTACTTC,CASSQDRGYEQYF